These 31 T cell receptor beta chains were all obtained from the same sample, sequenced in a study of post-analysis software for immune sequencing data. The study's findings and limits: About 5 TRBV segments (TRBV5-6, TRBV5-1 and TRBV20-1 among them) occurred more frequently in patients than in controls.

TCR beta libraries were prepared from cDNA with unique molecular identifiers. TCRdb re-called the PCR reads through MiXCR, storing one row per CDR3 protein. The sample includes some 690,000 distinct CDR3 sequences, around 27% of them seen just once. Their specific antigens are unknown. The material sequenced was blood. Source of these receptors: a girl aged 10 to 17 with multiple sclerosis.

The chain carries TRBV4-3 and TRBJ2-1, with 13 bases aligning to TRBD2. V dropped 3 bases and J dropped 7; count of bases not matched to a gene: 6. Germline CDR1 is LGHNA and CDR2 is YSLEER. This CDR3 is built from 16 residues. The CDR3 is CASSQWTSGSRNEQFF. Written as DNA, the CDR3 is TGCGCCAGCAGCCAGTGGACTAGCGGGAGTAGGAATGAGCAGTTCTTC.

This clonotype was detected many times. The chain is built from TRBV4-3 and TRBJ2-7; 7 bases map to TRBD1. J lost 2 bases, V lost 5 bases, and 9 bases had no gene match. Per germline, CDR1 LGHNA and CDR2 YSLEER. The length of the CDR3 is 15 residues. As DNA, the CDR3 is TGCGCCAGCAGCTTCAGGACAGGCGTCGCCTACGAGCAGTACTTC. Protein: CASSFRTGVAYEQYF.

This clonotype was detected only a few times. The CDR3 DNA reads TGTGCCAGCTCCTCCGGGACTAGCGACAATGAGCAGTTCTTC. This sequence encodes CASSSGTSDNEQFF. The J gene is TRBJ2-1, the V gene TRBV18; TRBD2 agrees at 10 bases. V was pared by 6 bases and J by 5 bases, with 4 bases of the junction left unmatched. The CDR3 contains 14 residues. Germline V gives CDR1 KGHSH, CDR2 LQKENI. Full variable domain (remainder filled in from reference TRBV18 and TRBJ2-1): NAGVMQNPRHLVRRRGQEARLRCSPMKGHSHVYWYRQLPEEGLKFMVYLQKENIIDESGMPKERFSAEFPKEGPSILRIQQVVRGDSAAYFCASSSGTSDNEQFFGPGTRLTVL.

The chain is built from TRBV7-2 and TRBJ2-5; 8 bases align to TRBD2. Germline CDR1 and CDR2: SGHTA and FQGNSA. The CDR3 consists of 15 residues. Trimming cost V 1 base and J 9 bases; bases outside gene matches: 10. CDR3 bases: TGTGCCAGCAGCTTAGTGGGTCCGGGAGGGGCGGCCCAGTACTTC. Amino acid sequence: CASSLVGPGGAAQYF.

The sample holds a few counts of this clonotype. A junction end diverges from the germline sequence, so it may reflect a read error. V and J are TRBV7-9 and TRBJ1-2; 8 bases fit TRBD1. The germline CDR1 and CDR2 sequences are SEHNR and FQNEAQ (reference sequence). CDR3 length equals 16 residues. The CDR3 nucleotides read TGTGCCAGCAGCCTAGCCGGGACAGGCGAGTTCTATGGCTACACCTTC. It is translated as CASSLAGTGEFYGYTF.

The V gene is TRBV29-1, the J gene TRBJ1-1; TRBD1 aligns across 10 bases. CDR1 SQVTM and CDR2 ANQGSEA come from the germline V gene. The V segment lost 7 bases and the J segment 1 base; nucleotides outside the gene matches: 3. This CDR3 has 13 residues. The CDR3 reads CSADRGGNTEAFF. The CDR3 nucleotides read TGCAGCGCGGACAGGGGGGGGAACACTGAAGCTTTCTTT.

In its sample, this clonotype was seen a few times. CDR3 sequence reads: CASSLRGINSNQPQHF. Here the CDR3 DNA reads TGTGCCAGCAGTTTACGGGGGATCAATAGCAATCAGCCCCAGCATTTT. The V call is TRBV12-3 or TRBV12-4, the J call TRBJ1-5; weak D call: TRBD1 (5 bases). Trimming cost V 2 bases and J 0 bases, with 11 bases left between them. The CDR3 covers 16 residues.

A few counts support this clonotype. The chain recombines TRBV20-1 with TRBJ2-3; TRBD2 might be the D (5 bases). The CDR3 runs to 13 residues. Per the germline V gene, CDR1 is DFQATT and CDR2 is SNEGSKA (reference sequence). The V end was cut by 4 bases, the J end by 3 bases, with 11 bases between. The CDR3 spells CSAIEGITDTQYF. In DNA form, the CDR3 reads TGCAGTGCTATTGAGGGCATAACAGATACGCAGTATTTT.

The sample holds a few counts of this clonotype. CDR3 sequence (DNA): TGTGCCACCAGTGGAGATCTGGTCAACTATGGCTACACCTTC. Translated, it gives CATSGDLVNYGYTF. This sequence joins TRBV24-1 and TRBJ1-2; D gene uncertain. Deletions cut 5 bases from V and 2 bases from J, with 11 bases between. CDR3 length: 14 residues. From germline, CDR1 is KGHDR and CDR2 SFDVKD.

The genes are TRBV6-1 and TRBJ2-5; possible D gene TRBD1, 7 bases. The CDR3 sequence is 17 residues long. CDR1 and CDR2 (germline): MNHNS, SASEGT. Trimming left V 2 bases short and J 2 bases short, with 18 bases between. CDR3 residues: CASSEWWGRGTQETQYF. CDR3 nucleotides: TGTGCCAGCAGTGAATGGTGGGGCAGGGGGACTCAAGAGACCCAGTACTTC.

The chain carries TRBV6-6 and TRBJ2-7; 12 nucleotides line up with TRBD2. The CDR3 consists of 18 residues. With 2 bases clipped from V and 2 bases from J, the junction kept 10 bases outside the gene matches. Germline assignment: CDR1 MNHNY and CDR2 SVGAGI (reference sequence). This chain's CDR3 is CASSYGLAGLLSTYEQYF. CDR3 sequence (DNA): TGTGCCAGCAGTTACGGACTAGCGGGACTCCTCTCCACCTACGAGCAGTACTTC.

Note on this clonotype: The junction departs from the called germline gene at one end, perhaps through a read error. The gene calls are TRBV6-6 and TRBJ1-6, with 9 positions matching TRBD1. CDR3 length: 15 residues. Germline CDR1 MNHNY, CDR2 SVGAGI (reference sequence). The CDR3 spells CVSSYVDRGWSPLHF. CDR3 bases: TGTGTCAGCAGTTACGTGGACAGGGGCTGGTCACCCCTCCACTTT.

This clonotype was found a few times. V and J are TRBV15 and TRBJ2-5; 7 bases are shared with TRBD1. Germline V lookup: CDR1 LNHNV, CDR2 YYDKDF (reference sequence). The CDR3 length is 17 residues. The junction had 11 bases not matched to a gene; V was cut back by 0 bases and J by 4 bases. CDR3 loop: CATSRERPGGRLETQYF. CDR3 sequence (DNA): TGTGCCACCAGCAGAGAACGCCCAGGGGGTCGTTTAGAGACCCAGTACTTC.

This clonotype was counted between two and nine times. This chain joins TRBV6-1 and TRBJ2-5; 7 bases agree with TRBD2. V trimming: 4 bases; J trimming: 2 bases; junction bases outside the gene matches: 7. The CDR3 extends over 15 amino acids. Germline lookup yields CDR1 MNHNS and CDR2 SASEGT. The CDR3 reads CASSAGPAGQETQYF. Here the CDR3 DNA reads TGTGCCAGCAGTGCCGGACCAGCGGGGCAAGAGACCCAGTACTTC.

The chain recombines TRBV7-2 with TRBJ2-1; 10 nucleotides agree with TRBD2. The junction had 12 bases not matched to a gene; V was cut back by 4 bases and J by 0 bases. The CDR3 extends over 19 amino acids. CDR1 is SGHTA, CDR2 FQGNSA, per germline. CDR3 DNA: TGTGCCAGCAGCTCCCCGGGGTCTAGCGGGAGTATCTCCTACAATGAGCAGTTCTTC. Residues: CASSSPGSSGSISYNEQFF.

This clonotype showed up just a few times. This chain uses TRBV15 with TRBJ1-2; TRBD1 is a possible D gene (5 bases). Trimming removed 0 bases from V and 3 bases from J, with 11 bases in between. The germline CDR1 and CDR2 sequences are LNHNV and YYDKDF (reference sequence). This CDR3 has 15 residues. The CDR3 region is CATSRDLGGYYGYTF. The CDR3 DNA follows: TGTGCCACCAGCAGAGATCTTGGGGGGTACTATGGCTACACCTTC.

This clonotype showed up just a few times. This chain uses TRBV28 with TRBJ2-3; possible D gene TRBD2, 5 bases. Germline V gene data show CDR1 as MDHEN and CDR2 as SYDVKM. This CDR3 is built from 16 residues. The V and J ends lost 2 bases and 0 bases respectively, with 12 bases between them. This CDR3 is CASSLPREPSTDTQYF. In DNA form, the CDR3 reads TGTGCCAGCAGTTTACCCCGGGAACCAAGCACAGATACGCAGTATTTT. Variable domain in full (rest from reference TRBV28 and TRBJ2-3): DVKVTQSSRYLVKRTGEKVFLECVQDMDHENMFWYRQDPGLGLRLIYFSYDVKMKEKGDIPEGYSVSREKKERFSLILESASTNQTSMYLCASSLPREPSTDTQYFGPGTRLTVL.

This clonotype was seen more than once but under ten times. The chain employs TRBV6-5 and TRBJ2-3; a weak D match, TRBD1 (5 bases). This CDR3 spans 14 amino acids. The germline V gene has CDR1 MNHEY and CDR2 SVGAGI. Trimming shortened V by 10 bases and J by 2 bases, and 16 bases separated the two germline ends. CDR3 DNA: TGTGCCACGCAGGGCCTCACGGACACAGATACGCAGTATTTT. It encodes CATQGLTDTDTQYF.

This chain connects TRBV6-1 to TRBJ2-1; TRBD1 aligns across 9 bases. Germline V gene sequence: CDR1 MNHNS, CDR2 SASEGT. Germline trimming cut 7 bases from V and 7 bases from J; bases unmatched to any gene: 17. There are 17 residues in the CDR3. DNA of the CDR3: TGTGCCAGCACCGGGATGGGACAGGGATCGCGGTTGAATGAGCAGTTCTTC. This sequence encodes CASTGMGQGSRLNEQFF.

This clonotype came up a few times. The J gene is TRBJ2-5, the V gene TRBV20-1, with a weak D call TRBD2 (5 bases). Germline-derived CDR1 and CDR2 are DFQATT and SNEGSKA (reference sequence). The CDR3 extends over 13 amino acids. In nucleotides, the CDR3 is TGCATCCCGACCGGCGGGTCAGGAGAGACCCAGTACTTC. Residues: CIPTGGSGETQYF.

Only a few counts were recorded for this clonotype. In DNA form, the CDR3 reads TGTGCCAGCAGTTACGCTGAATCAGATACGCAGTATTTT. Residues: CASSYAESDTQYF. This sequence joins TRBV6-6 and TRBJ2-3; D is undetermined. The ends were cut back, 2 bases at V and 4 bases at J, with 7 bases in the middle. There are 13 residues in the CDR3. In germline, CDR1 is MNHNY, CDR2 SVGAGI (reference sequence).

Only a few counts were recorded for this clonotype. The V gene is TRBV3-1, the J gene TRBJ1-1; no clear D gene. The CDR3 extends over 14 amino acids. Deletions cut 1 base from V and 1 base from J, with 7 bases between. The germline CDR1 and CDR2 sequences are LGHDT and YNNKEL (reference sequence). CDR3 DNA sequence: TGTGCCAGCAGCCAAGTTCCAGGGAACACTGAAGCTTTCTTT. It encodes CASSQVPGNTEAFF.

Notes on this clonotype: With a much larger clone just one base away, this may be a read error. The chain is built from TRBV2 and TRBJ2-1; no definite D call. The DNA end favors TRBJ2-7, so the J call may be wrong. Per the germline V gene, CDR1 is SNHLY and CDR2 is FYNNEI. The CDR3 spans 16 residues. This chain's CDR3 is CASSEILGSSYNEQYF. The CDR3 DNA sequence: TGTGCCAGCAGTGAGATTCTGGGAAGCTCCTACAATGAGCAGTACTTC.

This clonotype came up a few times. V and J are TRBV25-1 and TRBJ2-7, with a possible D match to TRBD1 (5 bases). V gave up 5 bases and J gave up 3 bases, with 14 bases separating them. Per the germline V gene, CDR1 is MGHDK and CDR2 is SYGVNS. The CDR3 runs 14 residues. The CDR3 nucleotides read TGTGCCAGCAGTTCTTCCGACAGACACTACGAGCAGTACTTC. Its protein product is CASSSSDRHYEQYF.

The V call is TRBV29-1, the J call TRBJ2-1, with no clear D. This CDR3 spans 13 amino acids. CDR1 and CDR2 (germline): SQVTM, ANQGSEA. The V and J ends lost 7 bases and 4 bases respectively, with 14 bases between them. The CDR3 DNA is TGCAGCGCCCCGGGTCGAGCTTACAATGAGCAGTTCTTC. Protein sequence: CSAPGRAYNEQFF.

The rearrangement joins TRBV29-1 to TRBJ1-2, with D perhaps TRBD1 (6 bases). Germline-derived CDR1 and CDR2 are SQVTM and ANQGSEA. V shed 0 bases and J shed 4 bases, with 12 bases lying between them. The CDR3 runs 14 residues. The CDR3 sequence is CSVEDQGSIYGYTF. The CDR3 nucleotides read TGCAGCGTTGAAGATCAGGGGTCCATCTATGGCTACACCTTC.

Comment on this clonotype: This may be a read error, as it is one base from a much larger clone. The V and J genes are TRBV7-6 and TRBJ2-1; D possibly corresponds to TRBD1 (5 bases). Germline CDR1 and CDR2: SGHVS and FNYEAQ. The length of the CDR3 is 16 residues. The CDR3 nucleotides read TGTGCCAGCAGCTTAGCAGGGGTTAGTTCCTACAATGGGCAGTTCTTC. Translated: CASSLAGVSSYNGQFF.

The genes are TRBV7-9 and TRBJ1-4; D possibly corresponds to TRBD1 (5 bases). V was trimmed by 2 bases and J by 5 bases, leaving 15 bases between them. The CDR3 contains 16 residues. Looked up from germline, CDR1 is SEHNR and CDR2 is FQNEAQ (reference sequence). The CDR3 nucleotides are TGTGCCAGCAGCTTACAAGCAGGGAGGGAGAATGAAAAACTGTTTTTT. It codes for CASSLQAGRENEKLFF.

This clonotype was seen more than once but under ten times. The chain employs TRBV5-1 and TRBJ2-3; 8 bases match TRBD1. The CDR3 runs to 16 residues. CDR1 and CDR2 (germline): SGHRS, YFSETQ. The trim removed 0 bases at V and 4 bases at J, leaving 7 bases unmatched. CDR3 loop: CASSLDRGRFADTQYF. The CDR3 nucleotides are TGCGCCAGCAGCTTGGACAGGGGGAGGTTTGCAGATACGCAGTATTTT.

There are many counts of this clonotype. This sequence joins TRBV4-3 and TRBJ2-5, with 13 bases that match TRBD2. The CDR3 is 17 residues long. Germline CDR1 is LGHNA and CDR2 is YSLEER. V shed 1 base, J shed 5 bases, and the junction held 7 bases outside the gene matches. The CDR3 bases are TGCGCCAGCAGCCAAGGGACTAGCGGGAGAGGCGAGGAGACCCAGTACTTC. Amino acid sequence: CASSQGTSGRGEETQYF.

The chain carries TRBV20-1 and TRBJ2-7; D may match TRBD1 or TRBD2 (5 bases each). The CDR3 sequence is 13 residues long. V was cut by 6 bases and J by 0 bases, with 12 bases left in between. Germline V gene sequence: CDR1 DFQATT, CDR2 SNEGSKA (reference sequence). DNA for the CDR3: TGCAGTGCACGGGACGAGGACTCCTACGAGCAGTACGTC. It specifies CSARDEDSYEQYV.